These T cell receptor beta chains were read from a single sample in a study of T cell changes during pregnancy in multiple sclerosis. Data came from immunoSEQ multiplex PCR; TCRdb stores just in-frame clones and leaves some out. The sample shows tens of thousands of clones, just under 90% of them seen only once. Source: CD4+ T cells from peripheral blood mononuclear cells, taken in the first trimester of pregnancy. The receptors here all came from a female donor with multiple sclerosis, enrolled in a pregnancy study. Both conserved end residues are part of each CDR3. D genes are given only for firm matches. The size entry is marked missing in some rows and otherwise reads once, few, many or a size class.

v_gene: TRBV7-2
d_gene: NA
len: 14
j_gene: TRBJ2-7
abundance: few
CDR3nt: TGTGCCAGCAGCTTACAGGCAAGCTCCTACGAGCAGTACTTC
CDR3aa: CASSLQASSYEQYF

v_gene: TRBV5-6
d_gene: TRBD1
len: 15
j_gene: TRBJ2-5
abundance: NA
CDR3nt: TGTGCCAGCAGCCAGACAGGGGGCGTCGAAGAGACCCAGTACTTC
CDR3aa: CASSQTGGVEETQYF

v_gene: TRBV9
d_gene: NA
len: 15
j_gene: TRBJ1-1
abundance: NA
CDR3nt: TGTGCCAGCAGCGTAGGGATAGGGGCGAACACTGAAGCTTTCTTT
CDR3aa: CASSVGIGANTEAFF

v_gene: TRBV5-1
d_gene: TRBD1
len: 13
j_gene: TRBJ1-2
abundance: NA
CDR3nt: TGCGCCAGCAGCGGGACAGGTTACTATGGCTACACCTTC
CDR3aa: CASSGTGYYGYTF

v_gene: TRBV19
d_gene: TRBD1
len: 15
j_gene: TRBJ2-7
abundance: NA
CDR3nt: TGTGCCAGTAGTATAGATAGGACAGGCTCCTACGAGCAGTACTTC
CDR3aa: CASSIDRTGSYEQYF

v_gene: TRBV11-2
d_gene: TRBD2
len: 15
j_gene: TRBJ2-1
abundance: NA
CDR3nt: TGTGCCAGCAGCCCCCGACTAGCGGGGGCGGGCGAGCAGTTCTTC
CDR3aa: CASSPRLAGAGEQFF

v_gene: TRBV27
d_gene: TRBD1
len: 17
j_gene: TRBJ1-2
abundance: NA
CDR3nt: TGTGCCAGCAGTCCCACAGGTCAGGGGGCAAGGAACTATGGCTACACCTTC
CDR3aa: CASSPTGQGARNYGYTF

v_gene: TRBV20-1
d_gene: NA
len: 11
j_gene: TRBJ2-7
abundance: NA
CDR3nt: TGCAGTGCTAGTTACTCCTACGAGCAGTACTTC
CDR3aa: CSASYSYEQYF

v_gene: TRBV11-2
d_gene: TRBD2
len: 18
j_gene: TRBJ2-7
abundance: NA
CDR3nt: TGTGCCAGCAGCCCTTTCCGGGGGGGAGCGGGGGGGTTCGGCGAGCAGTACTTC
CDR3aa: CASSPFRGGAGGFGEQYF

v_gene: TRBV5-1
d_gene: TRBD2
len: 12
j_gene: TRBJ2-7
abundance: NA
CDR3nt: TGCGCCAGCAGCCAGTGGGGGGGCGAGCAGTACTTC
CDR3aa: CASSQWGGEQYF

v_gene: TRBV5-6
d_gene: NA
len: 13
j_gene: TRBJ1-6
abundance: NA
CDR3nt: TGTGCCAGCAGCCGAACAGGGTATTCACCCCTCCACTTT
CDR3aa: CASSRTGYSPLHF

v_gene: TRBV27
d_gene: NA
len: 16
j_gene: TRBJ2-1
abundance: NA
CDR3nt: TGTGCCAGCAGTTTATGGGGACACGGGCCCCACAATGAGCAGTTCTTC
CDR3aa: CASSLWGHGPHNEQFF

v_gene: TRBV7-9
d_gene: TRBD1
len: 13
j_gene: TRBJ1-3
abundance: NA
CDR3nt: TGTGCCAGCAGCGGACAGGGGGAAAACACCATATATTTT
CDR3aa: CASSGQGENTIYF

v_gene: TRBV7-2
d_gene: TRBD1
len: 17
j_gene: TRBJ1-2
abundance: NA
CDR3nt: TGTGCCAGCAGCTTAGGAGGACAGGGGGCGCAGGGCTATGGCTACACCTTC
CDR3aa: CASSLGGQGAQGYGYTF

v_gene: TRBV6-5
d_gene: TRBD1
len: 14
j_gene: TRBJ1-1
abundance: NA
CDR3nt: TGTGCCAGCAGTACAGGGGGGGAGAACACTGAAGCTTTCTTT
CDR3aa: CASSTGGENTEAFF

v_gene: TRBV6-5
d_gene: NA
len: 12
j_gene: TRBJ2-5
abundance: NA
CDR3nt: TGTGCCACAACAGGGAGCCAAGAGACCCAGTACTTC
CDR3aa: CATTGSQETQYF

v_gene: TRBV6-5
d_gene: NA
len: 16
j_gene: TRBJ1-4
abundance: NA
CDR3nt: TGTGCCAGCAGTTACTCGATGCCAGCAACTAATGAAAAACTGTTTTTT
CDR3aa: CASSYSMPATNEKLFF

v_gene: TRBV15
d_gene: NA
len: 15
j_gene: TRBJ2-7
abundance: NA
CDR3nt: TGTGCCACCAGCAGAGAACAGGGTCCAAGCTACGAGCAGTACTTC
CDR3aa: CATSREQGPSYEQYF

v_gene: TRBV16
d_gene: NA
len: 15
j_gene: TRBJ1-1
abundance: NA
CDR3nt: TGTGCCAGCAGCCAATCGGTAACAACGAACACTGAAGCTTTCTTT
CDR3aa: CASSQSVTTNTEAFF

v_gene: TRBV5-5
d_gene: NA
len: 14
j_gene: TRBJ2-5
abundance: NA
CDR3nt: TGTGCCAGCAGCTTAACAGGGTTGGTGGAGACCCAGTACTTC
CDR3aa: CASSLTGLVETQYF

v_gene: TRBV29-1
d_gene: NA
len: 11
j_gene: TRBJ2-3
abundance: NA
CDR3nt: TGCAGCGTTGAGTGGCAAGATACGCAGTATTTT
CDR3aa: CSVEWQDTQYF

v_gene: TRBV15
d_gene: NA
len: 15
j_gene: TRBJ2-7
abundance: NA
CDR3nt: TGTGCCACCAGCAGAGCCTTAATCGGTTCTCACGAGCAGTACTTC
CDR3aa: CATSRALIGSHEQYF

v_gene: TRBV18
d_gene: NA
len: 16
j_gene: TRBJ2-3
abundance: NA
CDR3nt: TGTGCCAGCTCCCCGGGGAAGGGTGCGTGGACAGATACGCAGTATTTT
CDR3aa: CASSPGKGAWTDTQYF

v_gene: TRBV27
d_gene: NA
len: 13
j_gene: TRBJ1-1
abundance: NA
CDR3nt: TGTGCCAGCAGTTTACCTAAGAACACTGAAGCTTTCTTT
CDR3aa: CASSLPKNTEAFF

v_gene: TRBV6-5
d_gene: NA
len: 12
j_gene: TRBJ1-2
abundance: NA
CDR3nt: TGTGCCACCTTTGCAGGGTACTATGGCTACACCTTC
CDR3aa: CATFAGYYGYTF

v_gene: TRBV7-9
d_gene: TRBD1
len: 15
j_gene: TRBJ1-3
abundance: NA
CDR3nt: TGTGCCAGCAGCTTGGCAGGGGGCGAAGGAAACACCATATATTTT
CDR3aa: CASSLAGGEGNTIYF

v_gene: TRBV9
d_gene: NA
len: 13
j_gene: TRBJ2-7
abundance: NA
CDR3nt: TGTGCCAGCAGCCCCCGGGTAGCCTACGAGCAGTACTTC
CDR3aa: CASSPRVAYEQYF

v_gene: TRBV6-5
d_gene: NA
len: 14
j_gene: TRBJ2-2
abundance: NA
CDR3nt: TGTGCCAGCAGTTGGGGGGACGGCACCGGGGAGCTGTTTTTT
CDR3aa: CASSWGDGTGELFF

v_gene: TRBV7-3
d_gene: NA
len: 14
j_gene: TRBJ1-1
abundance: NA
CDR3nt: TGTGCCAGCAGCCCACTCGTTGGGAACACTGAAGCTTTCTTT
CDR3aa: CASSPLVGNTEAFF

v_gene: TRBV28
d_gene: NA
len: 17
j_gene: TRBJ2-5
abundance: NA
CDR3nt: TGTGCCAGCAGTTCAGTCGGAGGGCGAAAGGGGCAAGAGACCCAGTACTTC
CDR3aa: CASSSVGGRKGQETQYF

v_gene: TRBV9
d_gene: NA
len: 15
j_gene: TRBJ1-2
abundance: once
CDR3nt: TGTGCCAGCAGCGGTGGCGGGACCACTAACTATGGCTACACCTTC
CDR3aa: CASSGGGTTNYGYTF

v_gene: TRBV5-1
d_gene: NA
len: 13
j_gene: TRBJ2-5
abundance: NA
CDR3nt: TGCGCCAGCAGCTTCGGGGGAAAAGAGACCCAGTACTTC
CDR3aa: CASSFGGKETQYF

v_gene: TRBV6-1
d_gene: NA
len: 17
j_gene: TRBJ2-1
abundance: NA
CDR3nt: TGTGCCAGCAGTGAAGCTAGAGGGGGTTTCCCCAACAATGAGCAGTTCTTC
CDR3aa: CASSEARGGFPNNEQFF

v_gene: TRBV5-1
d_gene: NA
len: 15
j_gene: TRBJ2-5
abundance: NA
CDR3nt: TGCGCCAGCAGCTTGGATCCCACCACACAAGAGACCCAGTACTTC
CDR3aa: CASSLDPTTQETQYF

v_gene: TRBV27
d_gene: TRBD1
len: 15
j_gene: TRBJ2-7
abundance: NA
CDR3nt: TGTGCCAGCAGGGCCATGACAGGGCACTCCTACGAGCAGTACTTC
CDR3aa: CASRAMTGHSYEQYF

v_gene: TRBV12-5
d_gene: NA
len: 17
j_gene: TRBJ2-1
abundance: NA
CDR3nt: TGTGCTAGTGGTTTGGTCGTAGGCGGTGCTCGATCTGTTGGTCAGTTCTTC
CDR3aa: CASGLVVGGARSVGQFF

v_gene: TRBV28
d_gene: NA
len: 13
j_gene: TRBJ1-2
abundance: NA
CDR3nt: TGTGCCAGCAGTTCACTACAGGGTTATGGCTACACCTTC
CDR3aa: CASSSLQGYGYTF

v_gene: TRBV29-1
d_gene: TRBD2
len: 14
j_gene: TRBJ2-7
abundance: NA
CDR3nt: TGCAGCGTTGAAAGATCGAGCGGGAGCTCCGAGCAGTACTTC
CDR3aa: CSVERSSGSSEQYF

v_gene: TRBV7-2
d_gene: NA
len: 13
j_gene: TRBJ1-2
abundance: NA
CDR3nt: TGTGCCAGCAGCTTAAATCGGGGTCAGGGCTACACCTTC
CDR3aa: CASSLNRGQGYTF

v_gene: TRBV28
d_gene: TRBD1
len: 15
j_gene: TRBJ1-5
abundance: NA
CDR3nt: TGTGCCAGCAGTTTACCAGGGGGGAGCAATCAGCCCCAGCATTTT
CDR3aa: CASSLPGGSNQPQHF

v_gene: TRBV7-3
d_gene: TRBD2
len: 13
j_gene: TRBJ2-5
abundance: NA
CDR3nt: TGTGCCAGCAGCTTGGGGGGGCAAGAGACCCAGTACTTC
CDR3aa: CASSLGGQETQYF

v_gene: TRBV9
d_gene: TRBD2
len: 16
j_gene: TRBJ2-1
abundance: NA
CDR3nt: TGTGCCAGCAGCGTAGCTTCTGGCGGGGGAACCAATGAGCAGTTCTTC
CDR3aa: CASSVASGGGTNEQFF

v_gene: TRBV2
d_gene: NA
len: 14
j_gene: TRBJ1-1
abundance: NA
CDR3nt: TGTGCCAGCAACCCACAGGGACCCAGCACTGAAGCTTTCTTT
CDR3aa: CASNPQGPSTEAFF

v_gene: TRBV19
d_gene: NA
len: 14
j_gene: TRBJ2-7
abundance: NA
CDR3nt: TGTGCCAGTAGTATAGGCCATGACTTGTACGAGCAGTACTTC
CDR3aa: CASSIGHDLYEQYF

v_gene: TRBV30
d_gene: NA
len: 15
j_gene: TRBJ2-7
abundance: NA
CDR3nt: TGTGCCTGGACTCACGAGGCCGGAAGCTCCTACGAGCAGTACTTC
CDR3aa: CAWTHEAGSSYEQYF

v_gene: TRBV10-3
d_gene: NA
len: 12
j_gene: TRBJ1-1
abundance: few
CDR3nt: TGTGCCATCAGTTCAAATCGGGACAATACTTTCTTT
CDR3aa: CAISSNRDNTFF

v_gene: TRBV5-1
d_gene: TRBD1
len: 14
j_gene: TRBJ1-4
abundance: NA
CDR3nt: TGCGCCAGCAGCTCGGGACAGGGTAATGAAAAACTGTTTTTT
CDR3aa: CASSSGQGNEKLFF

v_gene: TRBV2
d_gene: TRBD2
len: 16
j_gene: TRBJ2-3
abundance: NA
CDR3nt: TGTGCCAGCAGCCGACCGCGGCGGGGGGTCGAGGATACGCAGTATTTT
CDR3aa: CASSRPRRGVEDTQYF

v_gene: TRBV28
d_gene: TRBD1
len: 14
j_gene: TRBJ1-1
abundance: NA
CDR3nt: TGTGCCAGCAGTAAGAGGACAGGGACCTCTGAAGCTTTCTTT
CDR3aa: CASSKRTGTSEAFF

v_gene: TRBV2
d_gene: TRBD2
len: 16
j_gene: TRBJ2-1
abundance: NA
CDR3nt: TGTGCCAGCAGTAAAACGGTAGCGGGAGCTGTAAATGAGCAGTTCTTC
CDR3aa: CASSKTVAGAVNEQFF

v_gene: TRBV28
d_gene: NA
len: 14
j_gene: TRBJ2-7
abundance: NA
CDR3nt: TGTGCCAGCGGTCCGGGAGCCAGCCGGAACGAGCAGTACTTC
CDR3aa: CASGPGASRNEQYF

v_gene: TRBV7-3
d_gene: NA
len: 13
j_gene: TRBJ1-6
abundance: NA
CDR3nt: TGTGCCAGCGGTCCCAACAGGGATTCACCCCTCCACTTT
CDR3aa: CASGPNRDSPLHF

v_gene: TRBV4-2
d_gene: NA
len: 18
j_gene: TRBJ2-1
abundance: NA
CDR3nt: TGTGCCAGCAGCCAAGTTTTTGGCAGCCCAGTATTCGGGAATGAGCAGTTCTTC
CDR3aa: CASSQVFGSPVFGNEQFF